Listed here are 29 T cell receptor beta chains from one sample, sequenced in a study of blood T cell repertoires in COVID-19 (dated by TCRdb to 2020 to 2021). Libraries were built with the immunoSEQ multiplex PCR assay. TCRdb mirrors the immuneACCESS table, restricted to in-frame sequences. Some clones are absent from its copies; in checked studies, under half trace to an unresolved V gene, and the reason for the others is unknown. This sample comprises some 260,000 clones, approximately 86% of them detected only once. 1.3% to 1.5% of the sample is held by the ten biggest clonotypes. What was sequenced was peripheral blood. All receptors come from an elderly man with acute or convalescent COVID-19.

The rearrangement uses TRBV5-1 and TRBJ1-1, with D hard to call. The germline V gene encodes CDR1 SGHRS and CDR2 YFSETQ. The CDR3 has 15 amino acids. Trimming removed 0 bases from V and 0 bases from J, with 9 bases in between. The CDR3: CASSLGAGLNTEAFF. As DNA, the CDR3 is TGCGCCAGCAGCTTGGGGGCAGGATTGAACACTGAAGCTTTCTTT.

This chain links TRBV7-2 with TRBJ1-6; the match to TRBD1 covers 8 bases. V was clipped by 2 bases and J by 9 bases; unmatched bases: 6. From germline, CDR1 is SGHTA and CDR2 FQGNSA. The CDR3 contains 15 residues. The CDR3 region is CASSLLQGAISPLHF. DNA of the CDR3: TGTGCCAGCAGCTTACTCCAGGGGGCGATTTCACCCCTCCACTTT.

J is TRBJ1-3 and V is TRBV6-1, with D possibly TRBD1 on 6 matching bases. The CDR3 is 15 amino acids. In germline, CDR1 is MNHNS, CDR2 SASEGT. V lost 2 bases and J 0 bases, leaving 8 bases between the germline ends. CDR3 in DNA: TGTGCCAGCAGTGAAATACAGGGCTCTGGAAACACCATATATTTT. Its translation is CASSEIQGSGNTIYF.

The chain couples TRBV7-8 to TRBJ1-6; 11 bases map to TRBD1. V lost 5 bases and J lost 10; bases outside the gene matches: 4. The CDR3 sequence is 14 residues long. Germline-derived CDR1 and CDR2 are SGHVS and FQNEAQ. CDR3 coding DNA: TGTGCCAGCAGCACCGGGACAGGGGGATCACCCCTCCACTTT. It specifies CASSTGTGGSPLHF.

The rearrangement uses TRBV7-9 and TRBJ1-4; weak D call: TRBD1 (5 bases). Germline values: CDR1 SEHNR, CDR2 FQNEAQ (reference sequence). Trimming took 5 bases from V and 2 from J, leaving 15 bases between them. CDR3 length: 16 residues. The CDR3 coding sequence is TGTGCCAGCAGCCTGCTTGCGGGACCCACTAATGAAAAACTGTTTTTT. Its translation: CASSLLAGPTNEKLFF. The full variable domain, completed using reference TRBV7-9 and TRBJ1-4, is DTGVSQNPRHKITKRGQNVTFRCDPISEHNRLYWYRQTLGQGPEFLTYFQNEAQLEKSRLLSDRFSAERPKGSFSTLEIQRTEQGDSAMYLCASSLLAGPTNEKLFFGSGTQLSVL.

This clone was found once. This sequence joins TRBV12-3 or TRBV12-4 and TRBJ2-7, with TRBD1 matching 7 bases. The length of the CDR3 is 13 residues. V lost 5 bases, J lost 2 bases, and 3 bases stayed unmatched. In DNA, the CDR3 is TGTGCCAGCAGTCGAGGGACAGCCTACGAGCAGTACTTC. This codes for CASSRGTAYEQYF.

The chain recombines TRBV21-1 with TRBJ2-7; the table's D gene call, TRBD2, was not cross checked with the DNA. TRBV21-1 is a listed pseudogene. CDR3 length equals 16 residues. In nucleotides, the CDR3 is TGTGCCAGCAGCAGAGTACTCGCCGGGACTATCGAAGAGCAGTACTTC. Encoded protein: CASSRVLAGTIEEQYF.

The V call is TRBV18, the J call TRBJ2-5; maybe TRBD1 (5 bases). This CDR3 has 13 residues. Trimming took 6 bases from V and 4 from J, leaving 12 bases between them. Per germline, CDR1 KGHSH and CDR2 LQKENI. The CDR3 loop reads CASSSGLVETQYF. CDR3 nucleotide sequence: TGTGCCAGCTCGTCAGGGCTTGTAGAGACCCAGTACTTC.

A few counts support this clone. The chain is built from TRBV29-1 and TRBJ2-2, with 8 bases that match TRBD1. This CDR3 region has 13 residues. J gave up 6 bases and V 7 bases, and 7 bases lay outside the gene matches. From germline, CDR1 is SQVTM and CDR2 ANQGSEA. CDR3 residues: CSARDRHPGELFF. The CDR3 region has the DNA TGCAGCGCCCGGGACAGGCACCCCGGGGAGCTGTTTTTT.

The chain links TRBV11-2 to TRBJ2-3, with 10 positions matching TRBD1. The CDR3 is made up of 14 amino acids. Germline lookup yields CDR1 SGHAT and CDR2 FQNNGV. V was pared by 5 bases and J by 5 bases, with 4 bases of the junction left unmatched. CDR3 residues: CASSPRDRGDTQYF. The CDR3 region has the DNA TGTGCCAGCAGCCCACGGGACAGGGGAGATACGCAGTATTTT.

The chain has TRBV2 and TRBJ1-4; tentatively, D is TRBD1 (5 bases). V lost 2 bases and J lost 8, with 12 bases in between. CDR3 size: 14 residues. Germline V gene lookup returns CDR1 SNHLY and CDR2 FYNNEI. CDR3 in amino acids: CASSESGGREKLFF. CDR3 bases: TGTGCCAGCAGTGAAAGTGGGGGGAGGGAAAAACTGTTTTTT.

The chain couples TRBV5-6 to TRBJ1-2, with 9 bases matching TRBD1. The CDR3 totals 17 residues. Germline loops: CDR1 SGHDT, CDR2 YYEEEE. V gave up 5 bases and J gave up 2 bases; unmatched junction bases: 13. The CDR3 bases are TGTGCCAGCAGTTCCCCGGGACAGGGAAATCTGAACTATGGCTACACCTTC. Amino acids: CASSSPGQGNLNYGYTF.

This chain joins TRBV11-2 and TRBJ2-3; 13 bases align to TRBD2. CDR1 is SGHAT and CDR2 is FQNNGV in the germline V gene. The trim removed 1 base at V and 5 bases at J, leaving 3 bases unmatched. The CDR3 has 16 residues. The CDR3 loop is CASSLVGLAGRDTQYF. CDR3 bases: TGTGCCAGCAGCTTAGTGGGACTAGCGGGGCGAGATACGCAGTATTTT.

The chain recombines TRBV5-5 with TRBJ1-1; tentatively, D is TRBD1 (6 bases). The CDR3 runs 14 residues. Germline V CDR1 and CDR2: SGHKS, YYEKEE (reference sequence). V was clipped by 4 bases and J by 1 base, with 11 bases between them. CDR3 DNA: TGTGCCAGCAGCGTACGGGACACGAACACTGAAGCTTTCTTT. Residues: CASSVRDTNTEAFF.

The chain is built from TRBV29-1 and TRBJ2-3, with 7 bases fitting TRBD2. This CDR3 has 14 amino acids. Looked up from germline, CDR1 is SQVTM and CDR2 is ANQGSEA. The J segment lost 0 bases and the V segment lost 5 bases, leaving 5 bases of the junction unmatched. In DNA, the CDR3 is TGCAGCGTTCCTAGCGGTACTAGCACAGATACGCAGTATTTT. Translating gives CSVPSGTSTDTQYF.

This chain connects TRBV3-1 (or the pseudogene TRBV3-2) to TRBJ2-2, with a possible D match to TRBD1 (6 bases). The CDR3 length is 14 residues. V was shortened by 6 bases and J by 7 bases, with 15 bases between the two germline ends. CDR1 and CDR2 from the germline V gene are LGHDT and YNNKEL (reference sequence). The CDR3 bases are TGTGCCAGCAGACAGGGCGGAGTGTTCGGGGAGCTGTTTTTT. It codes for CASRQGGVFGELFF.

The V and J genes are TRBV5-1 and TRBJ1-1; D gene uncertain. From germline, CDR1 is SGHRS and CDR2 YFSETQ. The CDR3 has 15 residues. Trimming pared 3 bases from V and 4 bases from J, leaving 16 bases between. This CDR3 is CASSSLEDGSTEAFF. The DNA of the CDR3 is TGCGCCAGCAGCTCCCTAGAGGATGGCAGCACTGAAGCTTTCTTT.

This sequence joins TRBV6-5 and TRBJ1-4; TRBD1 agrees at 9 bases. The CDR3 length is 15 residues. Germline CDR1 reads MNHEY; CDR2 reads SVGAGI. Trimming at V came to 5 bases and at J to 6 bases, leaving 7 bases not matched to a gene. CDR3 sequence reads: CASSLNRGQYEKLFF. DNA for the CDR3: TGTGCCAGCAGTCTCAACAGGGGGCAGTATGAAAAACTGTTTTTT.

The rearrangement uses TRBV10-3 and TRBJ1-1; TRBD1 matches 7 bases. Trimming cost V 5 bases and J 5 bases; bases outside gene matches: 5. CDR1 is ENHRY and CDR2 is SYGVKD in the germline V gene. The CDR3 has 13 residues. The CDR3 nucleotides read TGTGCCATCAGTACAGACAGGGAAACTGAAGCTTTCTTT. Translating gives CAISTDRETEAFF.

The chain recombines TRBV18 with TRBJ1-5; TRBD1 might be the D (6 bases). V was shortened by 5 bases and J by 4 bases, with 12 bases between the two germline ends. CDR3 size: 14 residues. The germline V gene encodes CDR1 KGHSH and CDR2 LQKENI. For the CDR3, the DNA is TGTGCCAGCTCATTACAGGGTGGTAATCAGCCCCAGCATTTT. As protein: CASSLQGGNQPQHF.

This chain links TRBV7-2 with TRBJ2-1; TRBD1 matches at 7 bases. The germline V gene encodes CDR1 SGHTA and CDR2 FQGNSA. The ends lost 4 bases at V and 4 bases at J; junction bases unmatched: 7. The CDR3 loop spans 15 amino acids. CDR3 in DNA: TGTGCCAGCAGCTCGAAGGACAGGTTTTACAATGAGCAGTTCTTC. Its translation is CASSSKDRFYNEQFF.

In its sample, this clone was seen a few times. The J gene is TRBJ1-1, the V gene TRBV5-5; D is unclear. The CDR3 has 15 amino acids. CDR1 and CDR2 from the germline V gene are SGHKS and YYEKEE (reference sequence). Trimming left V 3 bases short and J 4 bases short, with 16 bases between. The CDR3 nucleotides read TGTGCCAGCAGCTGGGCTTTCGGGGAGAGCACTGAAGCTTTCTTT. Its translation: CASSWAFGESTEAFF.

This chain uses TRBV15 with TRBJ1-5; 9 positions agree with TRBD1. Germline V gene sequence: CDR1 LNHNV, CDR2 YYDKDF (reference sequence). The length of the CDR3 is 15 residues. Trimming cost V 2 bases and J 7 bases; bases outside gene matches: 6. Written as DNA, the CDR3 is TGTGCCACCAGCAGATCGGGACAGGGAATGCAGCCCCAGCATTTT. It specifies CATSRSGQGMQPQHF.

This rearrangement joins TRBV5-4 to TRBJ2-5, with D perhaps TRBD1 (5 bases). V gave up 3 bases and J gave up 2 bases, with 14 bases separating them. From germline, CDR1 is SGHNT and CDR2 YYREEE (reference sequence). The CDR3 is 15 residues long. CDR3 residues: CASSSRQTVQETQYF. For the CDR3, the DNA is TGTGCCAGCAGCTCACGACAGACCGTACAAGAGACCCAGTACTTC.

The genes are TRBV18 and TRBJ1-1; D is unresolved. Germline V gene sequence: CDR1 KGHSH, CDR2 LQKENI. Trimming took off 3 bases at V and 0 bases at J, with 14 bases between the two ends. This CDR3 is 16 amino acids long. The CDR3 region has the DNA TGTGCCAGCTCACCTACCTCAGCAGGTCTGAACACTGAAGCTTTCTTT. As protein: CASSPTSAGLNTEAFF. Using reference TRBV18 and TRBJ1-1 for the parts outside the CDR3, the full variable domain is NAGVMQNPRHLVRRRGQEARLRCSPMKGHSHVYWYRQLPEEGLKFMVYLQKENIIDESGMPKERFSAEFPKEGPSILRIQQVVRGDSAAYFCASSPTSAGLNTEAFFGQGTRLTVV.

This chain connects TRBV14 to TRBJ2-7, with a tentative D call TRBD2 (5 bases). Trimming left V 1 base short and J 6 bases short, with 16 bases between. The CDR3 has 15 amino acids. Germline V gene data show CDR1 as SGHDN and CDR2 as FVKESK. The CDR3 DNA reads TGTGCCAGCAGCCAAGTTTATAACCGCGGGTCCGAGCAGTACTTC. Amino acids: CASSQVYNRGSEQYF.

This sequence joins TRBV7-8 and TRBJ1-5, with D unclear. The germline gives CDR1 SGHVS, CDR2 FQNEAQ. V was pared by 1 base and J by 2 bases, with 9 bases between. This CDR3 is 15 amino acids long. CDR3 in amino acids: CASSLETQGNQPQHF. CDR3 sequence (DNA): TGTGCCAGCAGCTTAGAGACCCAGGGCAATCAGCCCCAGCATTTT.

This chain connects TRBV6-2 or TRBV6-3 to TRBJ1-5; no firm D call. Per the germline V gene, CDR1 is MNHEY and CDR2 is SVGEGT. This CDR3 contains 12 residues. The V end lost 5 bases, the J end lost 9 bases, and 11 bases lay between the germline ends. CDR3 amino acids: CASSQIRGPQHF. Here the CDR3 DNA reads TGTGCCAGCAGTCAAATACGGGGGCCCCAGCATTTT.

The chain links TRBV28 to TRBJ2-7; 7 bases line up with TRBD1. Germline values: CDR1 MDHEN, CDR2 SYDVKM. V shed 8 bases, J shed 4 bases, and the junction held 8 bases outside the gene matches. This CDR3 region has 13 residues. The CDR3: CASGTGTAYEQYF. The DNA for the CDR3 is TGTGCCAGCGGCACCGGGACAGCATACGAGCAGTACTTC.